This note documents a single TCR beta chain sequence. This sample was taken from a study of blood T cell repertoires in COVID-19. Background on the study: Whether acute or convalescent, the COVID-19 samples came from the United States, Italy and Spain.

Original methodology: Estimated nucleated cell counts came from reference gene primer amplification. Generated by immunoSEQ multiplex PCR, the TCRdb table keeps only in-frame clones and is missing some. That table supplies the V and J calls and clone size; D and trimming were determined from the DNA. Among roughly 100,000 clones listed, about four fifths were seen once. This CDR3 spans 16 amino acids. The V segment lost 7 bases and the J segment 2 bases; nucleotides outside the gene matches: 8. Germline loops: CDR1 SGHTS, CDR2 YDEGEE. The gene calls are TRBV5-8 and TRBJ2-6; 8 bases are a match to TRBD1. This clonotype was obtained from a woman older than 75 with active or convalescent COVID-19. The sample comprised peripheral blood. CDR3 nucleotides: TGTGCCAGCGACTACGAACAGGGGGCTGGGGCCAACGTCCTGACTTTC. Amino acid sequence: CASDYEQGAGANVLTF.